This TCR beta chain came from a study of blood T cell repertoires in COVID-19 (dated by TCRdb to 2020 to 2021). Describing the broader study: Samples covering the acute and convalescent phases of COVID-19 were provided by collaborators in the United States, Italy and Spain. The material from the prospective study consisted of cDNA or gDNA derived from T cells, B-cell-depleted T cells, or PBMCs. Subjects who had been exposed to COVID-19, were actively infected with it, or had recovered from it provided the deeply sampled blood TCRbeta repertoires that made up the dataset. The repertoires were made available in a free public database intended to serve as a resource for research on the immune response to SARS-CoV-2. The samples were drawn from the first 160 participants of the ongoing ImmuneRACE study and from 1,254 subjects provided by 6 global collaborators. A de-identified subject ID, COVID-19 status, age in years and sex were almost always included in the sample metadata. Where HLA class I and class II types were available, the types were taken from metadata supplied by the sample provider, not from assay-based typing.

General conclusions and limits of the study: The amount of clinical and demographic metadata varied by source and participant and was provided uncurated.

As regards this clone: Its antigen remains undetermined. No base-level quality is on record; no much larger clone is a single base apart.

Another Seattle source contributed samples from volunteer blood donors who had recovered from COVID-19. Whole blood was collected in K2EDTA tubes by collaborating institutions according to the institutions' own protocols. Collaborator samples were shipped for TCRbeta analysis as frozen whole blood, isolated PBMCs, or DNA extracted from either sample type. The germline ends are 16 bases apart after V is trimmed by 3 bases and J by 5 bases. The CDR1 and CDR2 encoded by the germline V gene are SNHLY and FYNNEI. Reading from cysteine to phenylalanine, the CDR3 counts 15 amino acids. The CDR3 DNA has 45 bases and is translated from base 1. TCRbeta CDR3 regions were amplified from genomic DNA by means of the immunoSEQ Assay, a bias-controlled multiplex PCR. The authors processed their data as follows. The number of nucleated cells in each sample was estimated by amplification of reference gene primers within the assay. Sequence reads were collapsed and filtered to measure the absolute abundance of every unique TCRbeta CDR3 rearrangement. For each sample, productive Simpson clonality was calculated by taking the square root of Simpson's diversity index across productive rearrangements. The table was pulled from immuneACCESS by TCRdb, which kept in-frame rearrangements only. Such tables lose some clones; where checked, under half of the loss comes from unresolved V genes, and the rest has no known cause. Clone size and V and J calls were adopted from that table, with D and trimming inferred from the DNA. The sample contains over 200,000 clones, 65% to 90% of them found a single time. The ten largest clones represent approximately 2% of the sample.

Sequencing used peripheral blood. The chain is made from TRBV2 and TRBJ2-5; tentative D gene TRBD2, with 6 bases matching. The receptor was derived from a man aged 40-55 years who had recovered from COVID-19. In nucleotide form, the sequence is TGTGCCAGCAGTGATGAAGGAGGGGTGGTGGAGACCCAGTACTTC. Its protein reads: CASSDEGGVVETQYF.